This TCR beta chain was recovered during a study of blood T cell repertoires in COVID-19. Germline values: CDR1 MNHEY, CDR2 SVGAGI. This CDR3 contains 15 residues. V lost 2 bases to trimming and J lost 4 bases, with 14 bases between them. Method: immunoSEQ multiplex PCR; TCRdb's copy keeps in-frame clones and lacks some. The table has 200,000 to 250,000 clones, roughly four fifths seen once. Patients in Seattle were enrolled during active infection, then followed longitudinally. This clone has a handful of counts. The origin of this receptor is a woman in her seventies with COVID-19, enrolled during active disease. The chain has TRBV6-5 and TRBJ1-2; weak D call: TRBD1 (5 bases). Sequencing was carried out using peripheral blood. Written as DNA, the CDR3 is TGTGCCAGCAGTTACGGCAGGGCAGGACCCTATGGCTACACCTTC. It encodes CASSYGRAGPYGYTF.